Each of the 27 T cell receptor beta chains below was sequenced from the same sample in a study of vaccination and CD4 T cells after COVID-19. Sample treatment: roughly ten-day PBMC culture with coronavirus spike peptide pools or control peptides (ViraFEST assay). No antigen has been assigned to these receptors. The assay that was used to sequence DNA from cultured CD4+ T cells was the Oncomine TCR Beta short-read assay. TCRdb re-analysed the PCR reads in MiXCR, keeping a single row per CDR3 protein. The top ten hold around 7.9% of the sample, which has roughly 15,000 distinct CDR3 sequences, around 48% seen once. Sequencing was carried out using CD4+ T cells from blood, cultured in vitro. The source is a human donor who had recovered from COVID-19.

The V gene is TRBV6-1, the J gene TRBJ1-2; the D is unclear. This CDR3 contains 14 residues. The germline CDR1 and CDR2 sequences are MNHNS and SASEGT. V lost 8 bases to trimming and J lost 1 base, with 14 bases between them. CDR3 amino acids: CASVSGTLNYGYTF. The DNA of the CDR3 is TGTGCCAGCGTCTCAGGAACTCTTAACTATGGCTACACCTTC.

The CDR3 here is CATSDAVTATDTQYF. Here the CDR3 DNA reads TGTGCCACCAGTGACGCTGTCACAGCCACAGATACGCAGTATTTT. The V call is TRBV24-1, the J call TRBJ2-3; D gene unclear. Trimming took off 4 bases at V and 2 bases at J, with 12 bases between the two ends. CDR3 length equals 15 residues. Germline CDR1 and CDR2: KGHDR and SFDVKD.

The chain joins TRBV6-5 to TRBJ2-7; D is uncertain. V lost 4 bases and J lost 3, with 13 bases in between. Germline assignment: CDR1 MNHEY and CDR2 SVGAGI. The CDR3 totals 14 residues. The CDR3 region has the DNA TGTGCCAGCAGTTTTACCGGGCCTAACTACGAGCAGTACTTC. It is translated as CASSFTGPNYEQYF.

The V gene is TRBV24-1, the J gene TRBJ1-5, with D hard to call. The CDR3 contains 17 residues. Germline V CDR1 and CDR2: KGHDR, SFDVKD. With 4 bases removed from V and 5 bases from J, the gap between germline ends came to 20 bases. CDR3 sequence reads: CATSEGGWTTRDQPQHF. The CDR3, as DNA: TGTGCCACCAGTGAAGGTGGTTGGACGACTAGGGATCAGCCCCAGCATTTT.

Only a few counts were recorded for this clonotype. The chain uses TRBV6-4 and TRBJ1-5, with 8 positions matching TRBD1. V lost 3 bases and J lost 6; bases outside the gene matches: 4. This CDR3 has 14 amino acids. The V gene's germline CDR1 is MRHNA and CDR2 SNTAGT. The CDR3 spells CASSEQGDGQPQHF. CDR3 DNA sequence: TGTGCCAGCAGTGAACAGGGGGACGGTCAGCCCCAGCATTTT.

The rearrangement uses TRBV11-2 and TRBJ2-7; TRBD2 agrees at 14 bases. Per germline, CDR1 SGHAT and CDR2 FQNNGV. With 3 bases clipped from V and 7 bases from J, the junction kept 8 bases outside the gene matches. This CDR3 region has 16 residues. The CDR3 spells CASSLGGLAGALEQYF. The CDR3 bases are TGTGCCAGCAGCTTGGGGGGACTAGCGGGAGCCCTGGAGCAGTACTTC. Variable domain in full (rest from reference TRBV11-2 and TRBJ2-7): EAGVAQSPRYKIIEKRQSVAFWCNPISGHATLYWYQQILGQGPKLLIQFQNNGVVDDSQLPKDRFSAERLKGVDSTLKIQPAKLEDSAVYLCASSLGGLAGALEQYFGPGTRLTVT.

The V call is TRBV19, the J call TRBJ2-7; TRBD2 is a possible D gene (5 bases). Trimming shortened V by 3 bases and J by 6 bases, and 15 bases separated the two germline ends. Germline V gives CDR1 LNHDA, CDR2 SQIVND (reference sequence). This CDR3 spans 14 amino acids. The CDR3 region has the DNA TGTGCCAGTAGTATCGGCCACGGGGATGGCGAGCAGTACTTC. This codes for CASSIGHGDGEQYF.

The CDR3 nucleotides read TGTGCCACCAGTCGAGGGGGGGAAAAACTGTTTTTT. Translated, it gives CATSRGGEKLFF. The chain links TRBV24-1 to TRBJ1-4; possibly TRBD1 for D (6 bases). The CDR3 extends over 12 amino acids. Per the germline V gene, CDR1 is KGHDR and CDR2 is SFDVKD. With 6 bases removed from V and 8 bases from J, the gap between germline ends came to 9 bases.

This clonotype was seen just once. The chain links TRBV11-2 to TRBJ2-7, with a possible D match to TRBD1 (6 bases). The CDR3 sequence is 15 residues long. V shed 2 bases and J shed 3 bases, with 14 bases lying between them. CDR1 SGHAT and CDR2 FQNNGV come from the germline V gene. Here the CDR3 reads CASSLIQGFSYEQYF. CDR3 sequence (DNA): TGTGCCAGCAGCTTAATACAGGGTTTTAGCTACGAGCAGTACTTC. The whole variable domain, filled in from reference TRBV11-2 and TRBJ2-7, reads EAGVAQSPRYKIIEKRQSVAFWCNPISGHATLYWYQQILGQGPKLLIQFQNNGVVDDSQLPKDRFSAERLKGVDSTLKIQPAKLEDSAVYLCASSLIQGFSYEQYFGPGTRLTVT.

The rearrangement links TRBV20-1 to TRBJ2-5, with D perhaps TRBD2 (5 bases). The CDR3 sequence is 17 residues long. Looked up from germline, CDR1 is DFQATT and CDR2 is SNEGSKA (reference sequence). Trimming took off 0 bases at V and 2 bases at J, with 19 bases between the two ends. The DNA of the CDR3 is TGCAGTGCTAGAGATTGGAGACTTCAGCGGCGACAAGAGACCCAGTACTTC. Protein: CSARDWRLQRRQETQYF.

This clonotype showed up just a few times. CDR3 nucleotides: TGCAGTGCGCCGGGACATGATTATGGCTACACCTTC. It translates to CSAPGHDYGYTF. The J gene is TRBJ1-2, the V gene TRBV20-1, with D possibly TRBD1 on 6 matching bases. The CDR3 has 12 residues. V lost 6 bases to trimming and J lost 5 bases, with 13 bases between them. CDR1 DFQATT and CDR2 SNEGSKA come from the germline V gene (reference sequence).

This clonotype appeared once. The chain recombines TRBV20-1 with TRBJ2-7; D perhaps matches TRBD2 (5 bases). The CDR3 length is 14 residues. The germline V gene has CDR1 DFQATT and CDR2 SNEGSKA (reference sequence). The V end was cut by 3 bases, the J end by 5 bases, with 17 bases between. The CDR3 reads CSASRSASRDEQYF. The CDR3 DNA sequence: TGCAGTGCTAGTAGAAGTGCCTCGAGGGACGAGCAGTACTTC.

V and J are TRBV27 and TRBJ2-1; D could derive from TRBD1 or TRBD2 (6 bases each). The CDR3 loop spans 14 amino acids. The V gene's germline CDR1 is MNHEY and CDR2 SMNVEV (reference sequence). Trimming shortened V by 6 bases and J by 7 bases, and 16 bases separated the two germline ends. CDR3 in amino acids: CASRWGLGGNEQFF. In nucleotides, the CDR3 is TGTGCCAGCAGGTGGGGGTTAGGGGGGAATGAGCAGTTCTTC.

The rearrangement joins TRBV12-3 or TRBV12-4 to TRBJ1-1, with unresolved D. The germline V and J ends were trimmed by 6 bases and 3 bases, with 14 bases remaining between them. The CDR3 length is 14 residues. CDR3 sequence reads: CASRLTVRYTEAFF. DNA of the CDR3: TGTGCCAGCAGGTTAACAGTACGCTACACTGAAGCTTTCTTT.

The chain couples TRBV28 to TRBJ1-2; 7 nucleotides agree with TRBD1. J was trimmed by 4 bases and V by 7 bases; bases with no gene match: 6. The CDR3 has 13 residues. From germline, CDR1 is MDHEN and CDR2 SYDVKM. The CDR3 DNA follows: TGTGCCAGCATGGACAGGACTATCTATGGCTACACCTTC. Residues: CASMDRTIYGYTF.

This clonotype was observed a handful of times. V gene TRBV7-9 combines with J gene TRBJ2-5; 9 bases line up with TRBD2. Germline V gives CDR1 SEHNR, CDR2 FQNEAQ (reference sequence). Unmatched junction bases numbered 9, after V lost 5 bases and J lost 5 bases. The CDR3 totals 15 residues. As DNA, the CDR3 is TGTGCCAGCAGCCTATTAGCGGGAGTCGCGGAGACCCAGTACTTC. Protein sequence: CASSLLAGVAETQYF.

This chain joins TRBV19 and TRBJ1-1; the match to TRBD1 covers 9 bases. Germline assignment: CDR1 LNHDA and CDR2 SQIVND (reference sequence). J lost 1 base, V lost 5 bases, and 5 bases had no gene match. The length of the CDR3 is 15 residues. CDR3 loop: CASSPGQGRNTEAFF. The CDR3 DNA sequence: TGTGCCAGTAGTCCGGGACAGGGAAGGAACACTGAAGCTTTCTTT.

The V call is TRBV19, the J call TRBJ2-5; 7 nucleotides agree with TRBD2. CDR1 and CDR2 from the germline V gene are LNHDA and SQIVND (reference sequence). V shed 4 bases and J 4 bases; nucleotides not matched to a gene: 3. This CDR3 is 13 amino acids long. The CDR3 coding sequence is TGTGCCAGTAGTACGTGGGAGGGAGAGACCCAGTACTTC. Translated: CASSTWEGETQYF.

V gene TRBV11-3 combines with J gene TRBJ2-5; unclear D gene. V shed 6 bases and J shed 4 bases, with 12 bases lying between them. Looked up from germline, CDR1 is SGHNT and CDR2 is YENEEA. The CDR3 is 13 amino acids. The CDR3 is CASRRSSSETQYF. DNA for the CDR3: TGTGCCAGCAGGCGGTCCTCGTCAGAGACCCAGTACTTC.

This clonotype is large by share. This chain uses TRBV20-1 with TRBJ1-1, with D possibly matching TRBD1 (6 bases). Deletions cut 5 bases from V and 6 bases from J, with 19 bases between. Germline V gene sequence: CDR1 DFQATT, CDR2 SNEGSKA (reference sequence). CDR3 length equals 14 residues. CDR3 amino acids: CSAPPSTGGAEAFF. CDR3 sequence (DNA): TGCAGTGCTCCCCCCTCGACAGGAGGGGCTGAAGCTTTCTTT.

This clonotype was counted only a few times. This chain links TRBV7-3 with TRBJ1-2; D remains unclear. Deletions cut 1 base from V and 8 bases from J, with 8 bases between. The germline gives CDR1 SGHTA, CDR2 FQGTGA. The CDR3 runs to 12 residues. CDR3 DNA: TGTGCCAGCAGCTTAAACAGCCAAGGCTACACCTTC. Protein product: CASSLNSQGYTF.

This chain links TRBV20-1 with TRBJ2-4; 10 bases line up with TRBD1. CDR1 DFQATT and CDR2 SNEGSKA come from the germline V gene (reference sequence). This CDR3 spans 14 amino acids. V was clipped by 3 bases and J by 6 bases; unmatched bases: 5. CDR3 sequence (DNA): TGCAGTGCTAGCCCGACAGGGGGCGGAAACATTCAGTACTTC. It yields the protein CSASPTGGGNIQYF.

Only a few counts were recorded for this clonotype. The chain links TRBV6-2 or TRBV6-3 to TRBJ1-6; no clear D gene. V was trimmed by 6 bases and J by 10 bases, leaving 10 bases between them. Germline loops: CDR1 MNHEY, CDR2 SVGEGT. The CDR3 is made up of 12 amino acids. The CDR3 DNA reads TGTGCCAGCAGGATGTGGGAGTCACCCCTCCACTTT. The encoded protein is CASRMWESPLHF.

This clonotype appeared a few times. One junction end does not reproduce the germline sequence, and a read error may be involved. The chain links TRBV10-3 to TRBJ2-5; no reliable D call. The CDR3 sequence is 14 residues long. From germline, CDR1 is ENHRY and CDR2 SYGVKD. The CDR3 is CAVSASTDQETQYF. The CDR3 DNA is TGTGCCGTCAGCGCCTCCACCGATCAAGAGACCCAGTACTTC.

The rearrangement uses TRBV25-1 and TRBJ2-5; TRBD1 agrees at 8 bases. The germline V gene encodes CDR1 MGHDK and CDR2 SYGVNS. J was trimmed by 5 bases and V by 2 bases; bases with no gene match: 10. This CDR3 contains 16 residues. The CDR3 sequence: CASSEGRQGKGETQYF. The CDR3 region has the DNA TGTGCCAGCAGTGAAGGGAGACAGGGGAAAGGGGAGACCCAGTACTTC.

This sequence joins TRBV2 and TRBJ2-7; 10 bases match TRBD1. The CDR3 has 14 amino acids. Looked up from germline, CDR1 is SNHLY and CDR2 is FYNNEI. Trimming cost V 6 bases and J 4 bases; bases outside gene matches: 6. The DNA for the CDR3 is TGTGCCAGCAGCACCAGGACAGGGGGTTACGAGCAGTACTTC. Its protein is CASSTRTGGYEQYF.

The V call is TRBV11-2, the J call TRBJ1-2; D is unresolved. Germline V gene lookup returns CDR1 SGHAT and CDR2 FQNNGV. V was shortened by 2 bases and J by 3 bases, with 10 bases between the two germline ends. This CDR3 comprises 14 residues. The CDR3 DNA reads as TGTGCCAGCAGCTTAAGCCAGAATGACTATGGCTACACCTTC. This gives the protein CASSLSQNDYGYTF.